Presented here are 29 T cell receptor beta chains from one specimen sequenced in a study of CD8+CD57+ T cells in acquired aplastic anemia. The TCR beta profiling, which covered VDJ combination and CDR3 sequence, was carried out using genomic DNA as the template. MiXCR, applied by TCRdb to the reads, yields one record per CDR3 protein. The sample includes 180,000 or so distinct CDR3 sequences, around half of them seen just once. Sequenced input: sorted CD4+, CD8+, or CD8+CD57+ T cells (not recorded which) from PBMCs. The receptors were sampled from a human donor in good health.

The chain is built from TRBV11-2 and TRBJ2-3; 16 positions match TRBD2. Germline loops: CDR1 SGHAT, CDR2 FQNNGV. The CDR3 has 18 amino acids. With V trimmed by 6 bases and J by 1 base, 7 bases remained unmatched. The chain's CDR3 is CASRLGTSGRGGTDTQYF. For the CDR3, the DNA is TGTGCCAGCAGGCTCGGGACTAGCGGGAGGGGGGGCACAGATACGCAGTATTTT.

This chain uses TRBV15 with TRBJ2-5; tentatively, D is TRBD1 (6 bases). The CDR3 loop spans 14 amino acids. Trimming stripped 2 bases from V and 5 bases from J, with 12 bases between. CDR1 is LNHNV and CDR2 is YYDKDF in the germline V gene (reference sequence). DNA for the CDR3: TGTGCCACCAGCAGAACCCACAGGGTTGAGACCCAGTACTTC. It yields the protein CATSRTHRVETQYF. Based on the CDR3 plus reference TRBV15 and TRBJ2-5, the full variable domain is DAMVIQNPRYQVTQFGKPVTLSCSQTLNHNVMYWYQQKSSQAPKLLFHYYDKDFNNEADTPDNFQSRRPNTSFCFLDIRSPGLGDTAMYLCATSRTHRVETQYFGPGTRLLVL.

The rearrangement uses TRBV6-5 and TRBJ2-1; TRBD2 agrees at 9 bases. With 4 bases clipped from V and 7 bases from J, the junction kept 5 bases outside the gene matches. In germline, CDR1 is MNHEY, CDR2 SVGAGI. The CDR3 is made up of 14 amino acids. This chain's CDR3 is CASSWTSGRNEQFF. The CDR3 DNA reads as TGTGCCAGCAGTTGGACAAGCGGGAGGAATGAGCAGTTCTTC.

This rearrangement joins TRBV10-3 to TRBJ2-6; D possibly matches TRBD1 or TRBD2 (5 bases each). Germline V gene lookup returns CDR1 ENHRY and CDR2 SYGVKD. The CDR3 consists of 14 residues. The V end lost 5 bases, the J end lost 4 bases, and 9 bases lay between the germline ends. In DNA, the CDR3 is TGTGCCATCAGTTGGGACGGGGGGGCCAACGTCCTGACTTTC. Its translation: CAISWDGGANVLTF.

This chain connects TRBV7-9 to TRBJ2-5; maybe TRBD2 (5 bases). The CDR3 extends over 13 amino acids. The germline V and J ends were trimmed by 5 bases and 1 base, with 8 bases remaining between them. In germline, CDR1 is SEHNR, CDR2 FQNEAQ (reference sequence). CDR3 sequence (DNA): TGTGCCAGCAGCCGACTAAGCCAAGAGACCCAGTACTTC. Its translation: CASSRLSQETQYF.

This clonotype was observed a handful of times. V gene TRBV20-1 combines with J gene TRBJ2-1; D unresolved. CDR1 is DFQATT and CDR2 is SNEGSKA in the germline V gene (reference sequence). Trimming left V 3 bases short and J 4 bases short, with 7 bases between. The CDR3 extends over 12 amino acids. CDR3 nucleotides: TGCAGTGCTAGGCCGCCGTACAATGAGCAGTTCTTC. This encodes CSARPPYNEQFF.

CDR3 nucleotide sequence: TGTGCCAGCAGCTTATATGCAGGGTTCACTGAAGCTTTCTTT. Translation: CASSLYAGFTEAFF. J is TRBJ1-1 and V is TRBV7-9, with D perhaps matching TRBD1 (5 bases). Deletions cut 2 bases from V and 4 bases from J, with 11 bases between. The CDR3 runs 14 residues. CDR1 is SEHNR and CDR2 is FQNEAQ in the germline V gene (reference sequence).

This clonotype was picked up one time. The chain employs TRBV20-1 and TRBJ2-3; 8 nucleotides line up with TRBD2. The junction had 0 bases not matched to a gene; V was cut back by 7 bases and J by 9 bases. Germline CDR1 is DFQATT and CDR2 is SNEGSKA (reference sequence). CDR3 length equals 9 residues. CDR3 region: CSVAGTQYF. The CDR3 bases are TGCAGTGTAGCGGGGACGCAGTATTTT.

This clonotype has a count of ten or more. The chain is built from TRBV12-3 or TRBV12-4 and TRBJ1-1; D is possibly TRBD1 (6 bases). CDR3 length: 15 residues. Trimming left V 3 bases short and J 6 bases short, with 17 bases between. CDR3 protein: CASSFNRVGFAEAFF. The CDR3 nucleotides are TGTGCCAGCAGTTTCAACAGGGTGGGCTTCGCTGAAGCTTTCTTT.

CDR3 region: CSARTNEQFF. DNA of the CDR3: TGCAGCGCCAGGACTAATGAGCAGTTCTTC. This sequence joins TRBV29-1 and TRBJ2-1; tentatively, D is TRBD2 (5 bases). The germline gives CDR1 SQVTM, CDR2 ANQGSEA. The CDR3 spans 10 residues. V was pared by 7 bases and J by 7 bases, with 8 bases between.

J is TRBJ2-3 and V is TRBV2; D unresolved. The CDR3 loop spans 15 amino acids. Germline CDR1 is SNHLY and CDR2 is FYNNEI. Between the trimmed V and J ends, which lost 1 base and 1 base, there was a span of 9 bases. In DNA form, the CDR3 reads TGTGCCAGCAGTGAAGTGGGGATGGGCACAGATACGCAGTATTTT. It specifies CASSEVGMGTDTQYF.

V gene TRBV20-1 combines with J gene TRBJ1-1, with no clear D. CDR1 is DFQATT, CDR2 SNEGSKA, per germline (reference sequence). Trimming removed 0 bases from V and 10 bases from J, with 18 bases in between. The CDR3 loop spans 14 amino acids. For the CDR3, the DNA is TGCAGTGCTAGAGATCCGAAGGAAACCAGTGGAGCTTTCTTT. The encoded protein is CSARDPKETSGAFF.

This clonotype appeared many times. The chain is built from TRBV7-8 and TRBJ1-2, with 9 bases lining up with TRBD1. This CDR3 comprises 13 residues. Unmatched junction bases numbered 4, after V lost 5 bases and J lost 6 bases. Germline assignment: CDR1 SGHVS and CDR2 FQNEAQ. The CDR3 reads CASSHRTGDGYTF. The CDR3 DNA is TGTGCCAGCAGCCATAGGACAGGGGATGGCTACACCTTC.

The chain is built from TRBV11-2 and TRBJ2-1; 11 bases fit TRBD2. Trimming removed 4 bases from V and 4 bases from J; junction bases left unmatched: 9. The CDR3 spans 17 residues. Germline V gene data show CDR1 as SGHAT and CDR2 as FQNNGV. The CDR3 DNA reads TGTGCCAGCAGCTCCTTCGGCGGGACTAGCGGTTACAATGAGCAGTTCTTC. Translating gives CASSSFGGTSGYNEQFF.

Ten or more counts support this clonotype. CDR3 sequence: CASSLRSERATYEQYF. CDR3 nucleotides: TGCGCCAGCAGCTTGAGGAGTGAGAGGGCAACCTACGAGCAGTACTTC. The V call is TRBV5-1, the J call TRBJ2-7; D is possibly TRBD2 (5 bases). V shed 1 base and J shed 2 bases, with 16 bases lying between them. Germline V gene sequence: CDR1 SGHRS, CDR2 YFSETQ. CDR3 length: 16 residues.

This chain joins TRBV5-1 and TRBJ2-7; D uncertain. The germline V and J ends were trimmed by 0 bases and 2 bases, with 9 bases remaining between them. Germline assignment: CDR1 SGHRS and CDR2 YFSETQ. This CDR3 contains 14 residues. The CDR3 here is CASSLDLRAYEQYF. CDR3 bases: TGCGCCAGCAGCTTGGACCTACGAGCCTACGAGCAGTACTTC.

As regards this clonotype: A much larger clone lies one base from this, so it may be a read error. The V call is TRBV20-1, the J call TRBJ1-1; D not resolved. Germline-derived CDR1 and CDR2 are DFQATT and SNEGSKA (reference sequence). The CDR3 runs 11 residues. Trimming took off 6 bases at V and 6 bases at J, with 11 bases between the two ends. The CDR3 nucleotides are TGCAGTGCCTGCCAGGACGCTGAAGCTTTCTTT. This sequence encodes CSACQDAEAFF.

This clonotype came up many times. This chain uses TRBV19 with TRBJ1-1, with D hard to call. V dropped 6 bases and J dropped 3 bases, with 11 bases sitting between them. The germline gives CDR1 LNHDA, CDR2 SQIVND (reference sequence). The CDR3 contains 13 residues. In nucleotides, the CDR3 is TGTGCCAGTAGCGGCAGCTGGTACACTGAAGCTTTCTTT. As protein: CASSGSWYTEAFF. The complete variable domain, with remaining parts taken from reference TRBV19 and TRBJ1-1, reads DGGITQSPKYLFRKEGQNVTLSCEQNLNHDAMYWYRQDPGQGLRLIYYSQIVNDFQKGDIAEGYSVSREKKESFPLTVTSAQKNPTAFYLCASSGSWYTEAFFGQGTRLTVV.

This clonotype was observed at least ten times. The chain employs TRBV20-1 and TRBJ2-7; 9 nucleotides line up with TRBD1. Trimming took 2 bases from V and 1 from J; bases not matched to a gene: 6. The CDR3 length is 15 residues. The germline CDR1 and CDR2 sequences are DFQATT and SNEGSKA (reference sequence). This CDR3 reads CSARPEGQGSYEQYF. The CDR3 DNA reads as TGCAGTGCTAGACCTGAGGGACAGGGTTCCTACGAGCAGTACTTC.

This clonotype was recorded once. The CDR3 DNA reads TGCAGTGCTAGTGGAATGGGCTCCTACGAGCAGTACTTC. Translation: CSASGMGSYEQYF. The genes are TRBV20-1 and TRBJ2-7; D is uncertain. The CDR3 consists of 13 residues. The germline V gene encodes CDR1 DFQATT and CDR2 SNEGSKA (reference sequence). V was trimmed by 3 bases and J by 0 bases, leaving 9 bases between them.

This chain connects TRBV19 to TRBJ2-7; D possibly corresponds to TRBD1 (6 bases). The germline CDR1 and CDR2 sequences are LNHDA and SQIVND (reference sequence). The CDR3 has 14 amino acids. V was cut by 4 bases and J by 5 bases, with 15 bases left in between. The CDR3 reads CASSNRPGEDEQYF. For the CDR3, the DNA is TGTGCCAGTAGTAATCGACCAGGGGAAGACGAGCAGTACTTC.

This clonotype was picked up a small number of times. The J gene is TRBJ2-3, the V gene TRBV15; 11 bases are shared with TRBD2. This CDR3 spans 15 amino acids. Germline-derived CDR1 and CDR2 are LNHNV and YYDKDF (reference sequence). After removal of 5 bases from V and 4 bases from J, the junction contained 5 bases not matched to a gene. The CDR3 coding sequence is TGTGCCACCAGCCTTAGCGGGAGGGCCGCAGATACGCAGTATTTT. Amino acid sequence: CATSLSGRAADTQYF. The full variable domain, completed using reference TRBV15 and TRBJ2-3, is DAMVIQNPRYQVTQFGKPVTLSCSQTLNHNVMYWYQQKSSQAPKLLFHYYDKDFNNEADTPDNFQSRRPNTSFCFLDIRSPGLGDTAMYLCATSLSGRAADTQYFGPGTRLTVL.

The rearrangement uses TRBV18 and TRBJ2-7; 10 bases are a match to TRBD2. The length of the CDR3 is 13 residues. Losses at the gene ends were 4 bases for V and 4 bases for J; bases not matched to a gene: 1. Looked up from germline, CDR1 is KGHSH and CDR2 is LQKENI. In DNA form, the CDR3 reads TGTGCCAGCTCACAGGGACTAGCGTACGAGCAGTACTTC. Protein sequence: CASSQGLAYEQYF.

A note on this clonotype: Since a much larger clone is just one base distant, this may be a read error. The chain joins TRBV19 to TRBJ1-5; 8 nucleotides agree with TRBD1. This CDR3 is built from 16 residues. From germline, CDR1 is LNHDA and CDR2 SQIVND (reference sequence). Trimming cost V 3 bases and J 7 bases; bases outside gene matches: 11. The CDR3 here is CASSMVLRGPGQPQHF. DNA of the CDR3: TGTGCCAGTAGTATGGTACTCAGGGGGCCAGGGCAGCCCCAGCATTTT.

The chain has TRBV29-1 and TRBJ2-7; TRBD2 agrees at 7 bases. CDR3 length: 16 residues. From germline, CDR1 is SQVTM and CDR2 ANQGSEA. V shed 4 bases, J shed 3 bases, and the junction held 15 bases outside the gene matches. The CDR3 here is CSVVGGEGRAFYEQYF. CDR3 nucleotide sequence: TGCAGCGTTGTGGGGGGGGAAGGCAGGGCATTCTACGAGCAGTACTTC.

The chain links TRBV5-1 to TRBJ2-7; 8 nucleotides line up with TRBD2. V lost 4 bases to trimming and J lost 3 bases; unmatched junction nucleotides: 21. Germline V gives CDR1 SGHRS, CDR2 YFSETQ. This CDR3 contains 19 residues. The CDR3, as DNA: TGCGCCAGCAGCCCCGTCGGGACTAGGGACCTACTTAAAGACTACGAGCAGTACTTC. This translates into CASSPVGTRDLLKDYEQYF.

This clonotype showed up many times. Compared with germline, one end of the junction differs, possibly owing to a read error. The chain employs TRBV20-1 and TRBJ2-1, with 10 bases lining up with TRBD2. The CDR3 sequence is 14 residues long. The germline gives CDR1 DFQATT, CDR2 SNEGSKA (reference sequence). As DNA, the CDR3 is TGCAGTGCCAGAGCGGGAGGGGGCTACAATGAGCAGTTCTTC. Its translation is CSARAGGGYNEQFF.

The chain employs TRBV19 and TRBJ1-5; the match to TRBD1 covers 9 bases. Trimming at V came to 3 bases and at J to 7 bases, leaving 10 bases not matched to a gene. Germline CDR1 is LNHDA and CDR2 is SQIVND (reference sequence). There are 16 residues in the CDR3. The CDR3 DNA sequence: TGTGCCAGTAGTATGTCTACAGGGGGCTCTGAGCAGCCCCAGCATTTT. It yields the protein CASSMSTGGSEQPQHF.

This clonotype occurred once. The chain employs TRBV19 and TRBJ1-3; TRBD1 aligns across 8 bases. This CDR3 spans 16 amino acids. The J segment lost 3 bases and the V segment lost 3 bases, leaving 7 bases of the junction unmatched. The germline V gene has CDR1 LNHDA and CDR2 SQIVND (reference sequence). The CDR3 sequence: CASSIAGRGLGNTIYF. The CDR3, as DNA: TGTGCCAGTAGTATCGCCGGCAGGGGGCTTGGAAACACCATATATTTT.